The 20 T cell receptor beta chains below all came from one sample that was sequenced in a study of blood T cells in healthy people across ages. Using a J-beta primer mix together with a sample-barcoded 5' primer, a second PCR was run for about 6 to 11 cycles. In TCRdb, the 5' RACE reads were re-called with MiXCR into one record per CDR3 protein. The sample records around 870,000 distinct CDR3 sequences, around 28% being singletons. Sequencing used blood. Receptors originate from an elderly woman in good health.

This clonotype was detected only a few times. The chain combines TRBV29-1 with TRBJ1-1, with D perhaps matching TRBD1 (5 bases). Germline assignment: CDR1 SQVTM and CDR2 ANQGSEA. The CDR3 loop spans 15 amino acids. Trimming shortened V by 7 bases and J by 6 bases, and 24 bases separated the two germline ends. The CDR3 loop is CSARKGEGQIAEAFF. CDR3 nucleotides: TGCAGCGCCCGGAAGGGAGAGGGGCAAATCGCTGAAGCTTTCTTT.

On this clonotype itself: A read error may produce the germline difference seen at one junction end. The chain has TRBV10-3 and TRBJ1-4, with TRBD1 as a possible D gene (6 bases). The CDR3 consists of 15 residues. Germline loops: CDR1 ENHRY, CDR2 SYGVKD. The CDR3 protein is CAISESGTLGGKPFF. CDR3 sequence (DNA): TGTGCCATCAGTGAGAGCGGGACACTGGGGGGAAAACCGTTTTTT.

This clonotype came up a few times. One junction end disagrees with the germline gene, perhaps due to a read error. The V and J genes are TRBV27 and TRBJ2-1; TRBD2 aligns across 10 bases. This CDR3 has 17 amino acids. Germline loops: CDR1 MNHEY, CDR2 SMNVEV (reference sequence). CDR3 DNA: TGTGTCAGCAGTCCGTCCGGACTAGCGGTGAGGGGAAATGAGCAGTTCTTC. Translating gives CVSSPSGLAVRGNEQFF.

This chain connects TRBV5-6 to TRBJ1-5, with 7 bases lining up with TRBD1. The CDR3 is 15 residues long. Germline V lookup: CDR1 SGHDT, CDR2 YYEEEE. J lost 2 bases, V lost 4 bases, and 6 bases had no gene match. This CDR3 is CASSPAGGGNQPQHF. The CDR3 DNA sequence: TGTGCCAGCAGCCCCGCAGGGGGAGGCAATCAGCCCCAGCATTTT. The variable domain in full, with the rest retrieved from reference TRBV5-6 and TRBJ1-5, is DAGVTQSPTHLIKTRGQQVTLRCSPKSGHDTVSWYQQALGQGPQFIFQYYEEEERQRGNFPDRFSGHQFPNYSSELNVNALLLGDSALYLCASSPAGGGNQPQHFGDGTRLSIL.

This chain joins TRBV29-1 and TRBJ2-2; weak D call: TRBD2 (5 bases). The germline gives CDR1 SQVTM, CDR2 ANQGSEA. V was cut by 4 bases and J by 4 bases, with 19 bases left in between. The CDR3 loop spans 16 amino acids. The CDR3 is CSVVAHGDKPTGELFF. In DNA form, the CDR3 reads TGCAGCGTTGTCGCCCACGGGGATAAGCCCACCGGGGAGCTGTTTTTT.

This clonotype was seen many times. The chain employs TRBV7-2 and TRBJ2-1; 13 bases map to TRBD2. Germline CDR1 is SGHTA and CDR2 is FQGNSA. The CDR3 sequence is 16 residues long. Trimming cost V 5 bases and J 7 bases; bases outside gene matches: 8. The CDR3 DNA reads TGTGCCAGCAGCCCCACACCGGGACTAGCGGGGAATGAGCAGTTCTTC. Protein: CASSPTPGLAGNEQFF. The variable domain in full, with the rest retrieved from reference TRBV7-2 and TRBJ2-1, is GAGVSQSPSNKVTEKGKDVELRCDPISGHTALYWYRQSLGQGLEFLIYFQGNSAPDKSGLPSDRFSAERTGGSVSTLTIQRTQQEDSAVYLCASSPTPGLAGNEQFFGPGTRLTVL.

This clonotype was seen a handful of times. This sequence joins TRBV6-5 and TRBJ1-5; D is unresolved. This CDR3 is 11 amino acids long. V lost 2 bases to trimming and J lost 6 bases, with 2 bases between them. The germline gives CDR1 MNHEY, CDR2 SVGAGI. CDR3 nucleotides: TGTGCCAGCAGTTACGCTCAGCCCCAGCATTTT. It is translated as CASSYAQPQHF.

V and J are TRBV4-1 and TRBJ2-3; 8 positions agree with TRBD2. From germline, CDR1 is MGHRA and CDR2 YSYEKL. V shed 5 bases, J shed 1 base, and the junction held 11 bases outside the gene matches. The CDR3 is 17 amino acids. The CDR3 loop is CASSGGYSGIRTDTQYF. CDR3 sequence (DNA): TGCGCCAGCAGCGGGGGATATAGCGGGATTCGCACAGATACGCAGTATTTT.

This clonotype came up many times. This chain uses TRBV18 with TRBJ2-7; D gene uncertain. V was trimmed by 6 bases and J by 3 bases, leaving 9 bases between them. The CDR3 has 12 residues. Per germline, CDR1 KGHSH and CDR2 LQKENI. The CDR3 region is CASSALRYEQYF. The CDR3 nucleotides are TGTGCCAGCTCGGCGCTCCGCTACGAGCAGTACTTC.

This clonotype has just a few counts. V gene TRBV20-1 combines with J gene TRBJ2-1; 12 positions agree with TRBD1. This CDR3 spans 18 amino acids. Trimming at V came to 2 bases and at J to 7 bases, leaving 15 bases not matched to a gene. Germline lookup yields CDR1 DFQATT and CDR2 SNEGSKA (reference sequence). CDR3 DNA: TGCAGTGCTAGATCCCGTTCCGGGACAGGGGGCGCGGGGAATGAGCAGTTCTTC. Translated, it gives CSARSRSGTGGAGNEQFF.

The chain uses TRBV11-2 and TRBJ2-3, with D unresolved. The germline CDR1 and CDR2 sequences are SGHAT and FQNNGV. The CDR3 sequence is 13 residues long. The germline V and J ends were trimmed by 7 bases and 6 bases, with 14 bases remaining between them. CDR3 DNA: TGTGCCAGCACCGCCGGTACCGTTGATACGCAGTATTTT. It codes for CASTAGTVDTQYF.

As to this clonotype: Being one base from a much bigger clone, this may be a read error. The chain employs TRBV7-2 and TRBJ2-5, with 9 bases fitting TRBD2. The CDR3 has 15 amino acids. The germline CDR1 and CDR2 sequences are SGHTA and FQGNSA. Losses at the gene ends were 7 bases for V and 7 bases for J; bases not matched to a gene: 13. CDR3 nucleotide sequence: TGTGCCAGCAAGGTGCGACTAGCGGCCCGGGGGACCCAGTACTTC. It codes for CASKVRLAARGTQYF.

This clonotype showed up many times. V usage is TRBV2 and J usage is TRBJ1-2; 8 nucleotides align to TRBD1. Germline V gene sequence: CDR1 SNHLY, CDR2 FYNNEI. V dropped 4 bases and J dropped 4; count of bases not matched to a gene: 5. This CDR3 is 14 amino acids long. CDR3 region: CASSGAGGRYGYTF. The CDR3, as DNA: TGTGCCAGCAGTGGGGCAGGGGGCCGCTATGGCTACACCTTC.

This clonotype was observed at least ten times. The V and J genes are TRBV24-1 and TRBJ2-5; D uncertain. This CDR3 contains 17 residues. Germline V gene lookup returns CDR1 KGHDR and CDR2 SFDVKD. V was clipped by 9 bases and J by 3 bases, with 25 bases between them. The DNA for the CDR3 is TGTGCCACCGCCACCCGATCGGACGGTGGAGTTAAAGAGACCCAGTACTTC. It is translated as CATATRSDGGVKETQYF.

This clonotype was counted a few times. The rearrangement links TRBV12-3 or TRBV12-4 to TRBJ2-2; 8 bases are a match to TRBD2. The CDR3 runs to 19 residues. J gave up 6 bases and V 6 bases, and 21 bases lay outside the gene matches. As DNA, the CDR3 is TGTGCCAGCAGCCAGAGATCCCCTTTCAGCGGGGGAGGACCCGGGGAGCTGTTTTTT. Translating gives CASSQRSPFSGGGPGELFF.

The table lists this clonotype with many counts. CDR3 sequence (DNA): TGCAGTGCCGCTTACCAGGGGAGCTCAGATACGCAGTATTTT. Amino acid sequence: CSAAYQGSSDTQYF. V gene TRBV20-1 combines with J gene TRBJ2-3; D is possibly TRBD1 (6 bases). The CDR3 has 14 amino acids. Germline V lookup: CDR1 DFQATT, CDR2 SNEGSKA (reference sequence). Between the trimmed V and J ends, which lost 6 bases and 4 bases, there was a span of 17 bases.

This clonotype was seen only a few times. The chain couples TRBV18 to TRBJ1-2, with 7 bases lining up with TRBD1. Unmatched junction bases numbered 6, after V lost 1 base and J lost 7 bases. This CDR3 region has 14 residues. CDR1 is KGHSH, CDR2 LQKENI, per germline. CDR3 nucleotide sequence: TGTGCCAGCTCACCACTCGACAGGGAGATTGGCTACACCTTC. Translated, it gives CASSPLDREIGYTF.

There are many counts of this clonotype. The gene calls are TRBV12-3 or TRBV12-4 and TRBJ1-2, with TRBD1 as a possible D gene (6 bases). The CDR3 is 15 residues long. Trimming pared 2 bases from V and 4 bases from J, leaving 14 bases between. CDR3 loop: CASSLRGARGYGYTF. CDR3 DNA: TGTGCCAGCAGTTTAAGGGGGGCGCGTGGCTATGGCTACACCTTC.

This chain uses TRBV10-2 with TRBJ2-6, with 8 bases aligning to TRBD1. V lost 4 bases, J lost 1 base, and 6 bases stayed unmatched. The CDR3 sequence is 17 residues long. The germline V gene encodes CDR1 WSHSY and CDR2 SAAADI. The CDR3 protein is CASSGVGQGSGANVLTF. CDR3 sequence (DNA): TGCGCCAGCAGTGGAGTCGGACAGGGATCTGGGGCCAACGTCCTGACTTTC.

The chain recombines TRBV20-1 with TRBJ1-2, with TRBD1 as a possible D gene (5 bases). CDR3 length: 14 amino acids. V lost 0 bases and J 0 bases, leaving 8 bases between the germline ends. Germline V CDR1 and CDR2: DFQATT, SNEGSKA (reference sequence). CDR3 sequence: CSARDQGANYGYTF. The CDR3 region has the DNA TGCAGTGCTAGAGATCAGGGAGCTAACTATGGCTACACCTTC.